This entry lists 11 T cell receptor beta chains sequenced from one sample in a study of blood T cells in healthy people across ages. The second PCR ran about 6 to 11 cycles with a sample-barcoded 5' primer and J-beta primers. MiXCR, applied by TCRdb to the 5' RACE reads, yields one record per CDR3 protein. The table has under 800,000 distinct CDR3 sequences, 21% seen once. Source material: blood. The receptors stem from a man between 70 and 80 years old in good health.

This clonotype was found a few times. The chain combines TRBV24-1 with TRBJ1-1; TRBD1 matches 7 bases. The CDR3 is made up of 15 amino acids. After removal of 3 bases from V and 4 bases from J, the junction contained 7 bases not matched to a gene. CDR1 KGHDR and CDR2 SFDVKD come from the germline V gene. Here the CDR3 DNA reads TGTGCCACCAGTGATAGGGCGTACAGGGGCACTGAAGCTTTCTTT. This encodes CATSDRAYRGTEAFF.

J is TRBJ1-5 and V is TRBV6-6; D is unclear. CDR3 length equals 15 residues. Germline V lookup: CDR1 MNHNY, CDR2 SVGAGI (reference sequence). V dropped 2 bases and J dropped 11 bases, with 19 bases sitting between them. CDR3 protein: CASSYGPQSVTTQHF. The CDR3, as DNA: TGTGCCAGCAGTTACGGGCCTCAGTCCGTCACGACCCAGCATTTT.

The chain recombines TRBV20-1 with TRBJ2-2; TRBD1 might be the D (5 bases). This CDR3 region has 14 residues. The germline CDR1 and CDR2 sequences are DFQATT and SNEGSKA (reference sequence). With 0 bases removed from V and 0 bases from J, the gap between germline ends came to 5 bases. CDR3 amino acids: CSAREDTNTGELFF. CDR3 DNA: TGCAGTGCTAGAGAGGACACGAACACCGGGGAGCTGTTTTTT.

The chain combines TRBV7-9 with TRBJ1-1, with D hard to call. Per germline, CDR1 SEHNR and CDR2 FQNEAQ (reference sequence). The CDR3 length is 12 residues. Trimming shortened V by 2 bases and J by 3 bases, and 4 bases separated the two germline ends. As DNA, the CDR3 is TGTGCCAGCAGCTTAATCTACACTGAAGCTTTCTTT. Residues: CASSLIYTEAFF.

The gene calls are TRBV15 and TRBJ2-7; 9 nucleotides align to TRBD2. Losses at the gene ends were 0 bases for V and 6 bases for J; bases not matched to a gene: 12. This CDR3 region has 17 residues. Germline CDR1 is LNHNV and CDR2 is YYDKDF (reference sequence). This CDR3 is CATSRDLWAGGPFEQYF. CDR3 nucleotide sequence: TGTGCCACCAGCAGAGATCTGTGGGCGGGAGGGCCTTTCGAGCAGTACTTC. The whole variable domain, remainder taken from reference TRBV15 and TRBJ2-7, is DAMVIQNPRYQVTQFGKPVTLSCSQTLNHNVMYWYQQKSSQAPKLLFHYYDKDFNNEADTPDNFQSRRPNTSFCFLDIRSPGLGDTAMYLCATSRDLWAGGPFEQYFGPGTRLTVT.

The chain recombines TRBV6-5 with TRBJ1-2; D is unclear. The germline gives CDR1 MNHEY, CDR2 SVGAGI. This CDR3 is built from 14 residues. Trimming removed 6 bases at V and 1 base at J, with 12 bases between. The CDR3 bases are TGTGCCAGCAGGGACGGGAGCAATAACTATGGCTACACCTTC. Translation gives CASRDGSNNYGYTF.

Only a few counts were recorded for this clonotype. The V gene is TRBV29-1, the J gene TRBJ2-5; TRBD2 aligns across 10 bases. The end of the DNA aligns better with TRBJ2-1, so the J call may be wrong. CDR3 length: 13 residues. The germline V gene encodes CDR1 SQVTM and CDR2 ANQGSEA. For the CDR3, the DNA is TGCAGCGCCGAGCCTAGCGGGAGCGGGGAGCAGTTCTTC. Protein sequence: CSAEPSGSGEQFF.

The chain recombines TRBV19 with TRBJ2-1, with D possibly matching TRBD2 (6 bases). Germline values: CDR1 LNHDA, CDR2 SQIVND (reference sequence). This CDR3 is 16 amino acids long. Trimming stripped 4 bases from V and 0 bases from J, with 13 bases between. CDR3 nucleotides: TGTGCCAGTAGTACCCCTGGGAGGAGCTCCTACAATGAGCAGTTCTTC. Translated: CASSTPGRSSYNEQFF. Drawing the rest from reference TRBV19 and TRBJ2-1, the complete variable domain is DGGITQSPKYLFRKEGQNVTLSCEQNLNHDAMYWYRQDPGQGLRLIYYSQIVNDFQKGDIAEGYSVSREKKESFPLTVTSAQKNPTAFYLCASSTPGRSSYNEQFFGPGTRLTVL.

To note about this clonotype: This is likely a read error, given that the CDR3 carries no conserved phenylalanine or tryptophan at its end. DNA of the CDR3: TGTGCCAGCAGCCCCTGTACAGGGGAATCGTATACGCAGTATTGT. This encodes CASSPCTGESYTQYC. The chain combines TRBV7-9 with TRBJ2-3; 7 bases map to TRBD1. Germline CDR1 and CDR2: SEHNR and FQNEAQ (reference sequence). Trimming took 5 bases from V and 7 from J; bases not matched to a gene: 12. The CDR3 spans 15 residues.

The V call is TRBV5-6, the J call TRBJ2-1, with TRBD1 as a possible D gene (5 bases). The CDR3 runs to 15 residues. CDR1 and CDR2 (germline): SGHDT, YYEEEE. Deletions cut 3 bases from V and 6 bases from J, with 16 bases between. CDR3 loop: CASSWGWVGSNEQFF. The CDR3 DNA follows: TGTGCCAGCAGCTGGGGCTGGGTGGGCTCCAATGAGCAGTTCTTC.

The genes are TRBV20-1 and TRBJ2-5; 8 bases are a match to TRBD1. The DNA end lines up better with TRBJ2-7; the J call may be wrong. The germline gives CDR1 DFQATT, CDR2 SNEGSKA (reference sequence). The CDR3 is 14 amino acids. The CDR3 spells CSAIKQGGTYEQYF. The CDR3 nucleotides are TGCAGTGCTATCAAACAGGGGGGAACCTACGAGCAGTACTTC.